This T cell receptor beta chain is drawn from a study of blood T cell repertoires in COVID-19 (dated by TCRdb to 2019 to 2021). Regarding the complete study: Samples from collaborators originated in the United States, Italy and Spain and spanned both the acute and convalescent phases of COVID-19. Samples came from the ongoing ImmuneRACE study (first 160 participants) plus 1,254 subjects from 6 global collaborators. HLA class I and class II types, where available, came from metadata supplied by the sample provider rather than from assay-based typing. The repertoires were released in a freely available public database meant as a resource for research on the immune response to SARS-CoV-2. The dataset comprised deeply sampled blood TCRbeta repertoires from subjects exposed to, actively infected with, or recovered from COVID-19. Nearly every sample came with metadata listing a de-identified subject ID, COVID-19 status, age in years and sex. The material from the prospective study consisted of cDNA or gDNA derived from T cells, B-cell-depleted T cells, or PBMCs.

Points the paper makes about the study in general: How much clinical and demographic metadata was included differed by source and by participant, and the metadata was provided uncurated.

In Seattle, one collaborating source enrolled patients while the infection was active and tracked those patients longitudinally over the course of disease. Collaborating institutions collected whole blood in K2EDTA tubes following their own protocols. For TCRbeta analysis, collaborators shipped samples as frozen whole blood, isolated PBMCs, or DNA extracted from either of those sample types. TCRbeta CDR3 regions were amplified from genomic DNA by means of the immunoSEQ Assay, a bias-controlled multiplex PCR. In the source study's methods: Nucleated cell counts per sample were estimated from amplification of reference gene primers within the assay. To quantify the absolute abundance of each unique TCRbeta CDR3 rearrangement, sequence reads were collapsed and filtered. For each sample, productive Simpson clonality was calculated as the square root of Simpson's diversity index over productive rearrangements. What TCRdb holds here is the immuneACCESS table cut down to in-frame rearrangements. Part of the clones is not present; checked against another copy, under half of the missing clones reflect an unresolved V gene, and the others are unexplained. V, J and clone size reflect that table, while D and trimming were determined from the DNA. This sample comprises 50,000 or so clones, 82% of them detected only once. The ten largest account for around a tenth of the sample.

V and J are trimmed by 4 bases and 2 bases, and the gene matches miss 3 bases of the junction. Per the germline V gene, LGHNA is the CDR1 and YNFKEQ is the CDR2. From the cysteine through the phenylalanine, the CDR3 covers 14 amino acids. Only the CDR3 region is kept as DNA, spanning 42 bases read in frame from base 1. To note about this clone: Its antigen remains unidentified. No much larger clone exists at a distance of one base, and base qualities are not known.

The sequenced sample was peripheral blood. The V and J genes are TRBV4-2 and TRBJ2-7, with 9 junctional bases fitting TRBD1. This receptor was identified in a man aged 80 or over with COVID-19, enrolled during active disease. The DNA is TGTGCCAGCAGCCCCCGGGACAGGGCCTACGAGCAGTACTTC. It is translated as CASSPRDRAYEQYF.